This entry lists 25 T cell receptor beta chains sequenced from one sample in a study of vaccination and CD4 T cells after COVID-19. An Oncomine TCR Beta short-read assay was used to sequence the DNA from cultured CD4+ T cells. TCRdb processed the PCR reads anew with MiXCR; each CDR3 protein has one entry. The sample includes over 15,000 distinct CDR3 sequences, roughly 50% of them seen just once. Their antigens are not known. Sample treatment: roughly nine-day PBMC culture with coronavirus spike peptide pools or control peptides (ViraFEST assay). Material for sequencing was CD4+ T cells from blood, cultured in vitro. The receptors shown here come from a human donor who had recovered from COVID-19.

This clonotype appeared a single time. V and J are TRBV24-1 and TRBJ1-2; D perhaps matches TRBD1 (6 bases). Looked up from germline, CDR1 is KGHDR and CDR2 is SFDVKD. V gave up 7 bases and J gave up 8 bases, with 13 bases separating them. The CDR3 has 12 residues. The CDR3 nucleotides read TGTGCCACCAGCGAACAGGGAAGAGGCTACACCTTC. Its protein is CATSEQGRGYTF.

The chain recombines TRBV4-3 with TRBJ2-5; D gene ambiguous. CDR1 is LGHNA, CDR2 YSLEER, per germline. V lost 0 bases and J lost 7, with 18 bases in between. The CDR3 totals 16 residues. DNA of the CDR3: TGCGCCAGCAGCCAAGACAGTCCCCCCGCCCCGGCGACCCAGTACTTC. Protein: CASSQDSPPAPATQYF.

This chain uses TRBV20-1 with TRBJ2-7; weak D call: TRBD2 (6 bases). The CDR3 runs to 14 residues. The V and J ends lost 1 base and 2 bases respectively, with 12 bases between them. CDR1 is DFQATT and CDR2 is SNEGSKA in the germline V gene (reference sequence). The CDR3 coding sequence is TGCAGTGCTAGAGCCTCGGGGGTCGCCTACGAGCAGTACTTC. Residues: CSARASGVAYEQYF.

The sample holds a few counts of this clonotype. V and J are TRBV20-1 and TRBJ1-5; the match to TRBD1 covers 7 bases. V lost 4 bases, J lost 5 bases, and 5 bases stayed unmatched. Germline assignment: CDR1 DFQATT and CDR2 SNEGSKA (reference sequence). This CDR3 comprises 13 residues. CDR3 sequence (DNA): TGCAGTGCTACCGGACAGGTGGATCAGCCCCAGCATTTT. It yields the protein CSATGQVDQPQHF.

The CDR3 nucleotides are TGTGCCAGTAGCATCCGGGCCCCCATCAGGGCCAAAAACATTCAGTACTTC. This translates into CASSIRAPIRAKNIQYF. This chain connects TRBV19 to TRBJ2-4; D gene ambiguous. The V and J ends lost 6 bases and 1 base respectively, with 19 bases between them. The CDR3 length is 17 residues. Germline CDR1 is LNHDA and CDR2 is SQIVND (reference sequence).

CDR3 DNA sequence: TGCAGTGCGCAGGGGCGTACTGAAGCTTTCTTT. Translating gives CSAQGRTEAFF. The rearrangement links TRBV20-1 to TRBJ1-1, with D perhaps TRBD1 (6 bases). Trimming removed 6 bases at V and 5 bases at J, with 10 bases between. The CDR3 spans 11 residues. Germline V gene sequence: CDR1 DFQATT, CDR2 SNEGSKA (reference sequence).

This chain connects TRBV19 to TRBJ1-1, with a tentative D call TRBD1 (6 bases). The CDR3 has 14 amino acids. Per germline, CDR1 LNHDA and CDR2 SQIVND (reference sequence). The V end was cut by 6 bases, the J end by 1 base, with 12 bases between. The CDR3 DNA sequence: TGTGCCAGTAGGACCCCGGGACAGAACACTGAAGCTTTCTTT. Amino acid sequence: CASRTPGQNTEAFF.

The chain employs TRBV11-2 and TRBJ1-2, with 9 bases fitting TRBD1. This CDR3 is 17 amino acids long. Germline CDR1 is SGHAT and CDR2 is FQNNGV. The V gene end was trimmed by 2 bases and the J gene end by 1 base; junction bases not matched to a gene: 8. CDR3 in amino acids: CASSLSVQGARNYGYTF. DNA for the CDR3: TGTGCCAGCAGCTTAAGTGTACAGGGGGCGCGTAACTATGGCTACACCTTC.

This chain's CDR3 is CSARENPGAPNTEAFF. The DNA of the CDR3 is TGCAGTGCTAGAGAAAACCCAGGGGCCCCGAACACTGAAGCTTTCTTT. This chain joins TRBV20-1 and TRBJ1-1; a weak D match, TRBD1 (6 bases). Germline CDR1 DFQATT, CDR2 SNEGSKA (reference sequence). The CDR3 extends over 16 amino acids. V shed 0 bases and J shed 1 base, with 15 bases lying between them.

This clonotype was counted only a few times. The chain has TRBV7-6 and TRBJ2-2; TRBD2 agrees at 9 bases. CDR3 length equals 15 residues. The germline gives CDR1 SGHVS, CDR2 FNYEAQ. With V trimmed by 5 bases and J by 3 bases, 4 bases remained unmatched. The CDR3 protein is CASSPLAGDTGELFF. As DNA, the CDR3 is TGTGCCAGCAGCCCCTTAGCGGGAGACACCGGGGAGCTGTTTTTT.

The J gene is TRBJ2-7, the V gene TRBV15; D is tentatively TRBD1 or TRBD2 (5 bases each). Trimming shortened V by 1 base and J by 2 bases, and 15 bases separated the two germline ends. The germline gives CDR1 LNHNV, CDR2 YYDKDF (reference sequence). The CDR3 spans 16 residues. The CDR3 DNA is TGTGCCACCAGCAGAGGGGGGTCTACTTTCCCCTACGAGCAGTACTTC. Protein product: CATSRGGSTFPYEQYF. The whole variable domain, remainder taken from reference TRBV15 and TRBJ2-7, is DAMVIQNPRYQVTQFGKPVTLSCSQTLNHNVMYWYQQKSSQAPKLLFHYYDKDFNNEADTPDNFQSRRPNTSFCFLDIRSPGLGDTAMYLCATSRGGSTFPYEQYFGPGTRLTVT.

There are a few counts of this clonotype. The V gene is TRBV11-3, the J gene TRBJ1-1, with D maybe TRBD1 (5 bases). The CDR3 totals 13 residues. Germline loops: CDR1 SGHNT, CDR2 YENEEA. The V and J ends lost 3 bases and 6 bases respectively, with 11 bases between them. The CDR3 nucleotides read TGTGCCAGCAGCTTGGGTTGGGGCGCTGAAGCTTTCTTT. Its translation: CASSLGWGAEAFF.

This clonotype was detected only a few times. As DNA, the CDR3 is TGCGCCAGCAGTGAGTTGGAACAGTTTTATATTAGTTGGCCCCAGCATTTT. Translated: CASSELEQFYISWPQHF. This chain joins TRBV10-1 and TRBJ1-5; no clear D gene. The CDR3 length is 17 residues. From germline, CDR1 is WNHNN and CDR2 SYGVQD (reference sequence). The V gene lost 1 base and the J gene lost 9 bases, with 22 bases spanning the gap.

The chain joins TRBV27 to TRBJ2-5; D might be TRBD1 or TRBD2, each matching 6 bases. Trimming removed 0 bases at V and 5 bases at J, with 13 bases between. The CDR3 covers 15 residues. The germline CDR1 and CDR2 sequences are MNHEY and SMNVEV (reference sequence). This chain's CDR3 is CASSLSTGALETQYF. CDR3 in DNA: TGTGCCAGCAGTTTATCCACGGGGGCGTTGGAGACCCAGTACTTC.

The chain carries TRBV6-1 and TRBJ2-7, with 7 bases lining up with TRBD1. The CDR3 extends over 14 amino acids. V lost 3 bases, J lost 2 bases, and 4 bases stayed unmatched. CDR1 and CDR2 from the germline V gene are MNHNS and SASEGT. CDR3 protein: CASSDGQAPYEQYF. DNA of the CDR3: TGTGCCAGCAGTGACGGACAGGCTCCCTACGAGCAGTACTTC.

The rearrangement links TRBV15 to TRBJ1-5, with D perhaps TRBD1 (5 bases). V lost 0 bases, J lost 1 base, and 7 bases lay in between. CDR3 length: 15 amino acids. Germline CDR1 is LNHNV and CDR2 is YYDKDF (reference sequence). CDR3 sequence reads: CATSREGVSNQPQHF. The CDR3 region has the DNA TGTGCCACCAGCAGAGAAGGGGTAAGCAATCAGCCCCAGCATTTT.

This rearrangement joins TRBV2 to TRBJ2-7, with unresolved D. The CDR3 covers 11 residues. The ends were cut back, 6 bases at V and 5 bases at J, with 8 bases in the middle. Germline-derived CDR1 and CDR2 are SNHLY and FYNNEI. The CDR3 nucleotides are TGTGCCAGCAGCGGTTTCGACGAGCAGTACTTC. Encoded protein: CASSGFDEQYF.

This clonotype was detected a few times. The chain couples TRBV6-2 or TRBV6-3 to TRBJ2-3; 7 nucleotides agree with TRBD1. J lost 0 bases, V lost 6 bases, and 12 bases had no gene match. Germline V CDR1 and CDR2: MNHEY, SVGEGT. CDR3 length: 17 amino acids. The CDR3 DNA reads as TGTGCCAGCAGACCCACCGCCGGGACAGATAGCACAGATACGCAGTATTTT. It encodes CASRPTAGTDSTDTQYF.

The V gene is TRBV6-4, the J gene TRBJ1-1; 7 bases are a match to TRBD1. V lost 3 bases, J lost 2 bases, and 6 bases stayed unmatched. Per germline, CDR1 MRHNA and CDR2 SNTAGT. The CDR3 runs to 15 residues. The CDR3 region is CASSDSGTANTEAFF. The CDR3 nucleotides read TGTGCCAGCAGTGATTCCGGGACAGCTAACACTGAAGCTTTCTTT.

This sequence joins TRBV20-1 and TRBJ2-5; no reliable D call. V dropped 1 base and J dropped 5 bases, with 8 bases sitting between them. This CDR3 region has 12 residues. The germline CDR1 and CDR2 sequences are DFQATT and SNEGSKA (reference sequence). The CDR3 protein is CSARVGGETQYF. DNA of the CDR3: TGCAGTGCTAGAGTCGGTGGGGAGACCCAGTACTTC.

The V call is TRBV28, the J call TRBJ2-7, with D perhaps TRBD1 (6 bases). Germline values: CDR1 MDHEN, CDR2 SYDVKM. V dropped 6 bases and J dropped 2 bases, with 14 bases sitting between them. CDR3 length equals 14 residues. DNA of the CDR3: TGTGCCAGCAGCGGGGCCAGGGGACCCTACGAGCAGTACTTC. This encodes CASSGARGPYEQYF.

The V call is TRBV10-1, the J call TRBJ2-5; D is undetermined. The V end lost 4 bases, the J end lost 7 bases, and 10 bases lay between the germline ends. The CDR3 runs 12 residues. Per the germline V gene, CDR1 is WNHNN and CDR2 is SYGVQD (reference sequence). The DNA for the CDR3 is TGCGCCAGCAGTGGTTATTCAGGGACCCAGTACTTC. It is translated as CASSGYSGTQYF.

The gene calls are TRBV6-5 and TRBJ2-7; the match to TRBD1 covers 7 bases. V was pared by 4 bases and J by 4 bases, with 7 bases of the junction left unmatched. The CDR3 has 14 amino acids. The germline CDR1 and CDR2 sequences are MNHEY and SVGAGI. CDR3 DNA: TGTGCCAGCAGTTCCTGGGACAGCAAATACGAGCAGTACTTC. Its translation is CASSSWDSKYEQYF.

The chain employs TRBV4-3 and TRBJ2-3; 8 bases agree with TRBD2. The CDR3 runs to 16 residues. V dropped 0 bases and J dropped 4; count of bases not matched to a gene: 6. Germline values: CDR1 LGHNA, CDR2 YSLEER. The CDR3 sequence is CASSQEYAGGADTQYF. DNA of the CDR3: TGCGCCAGCAGCCAAGAATATGCGGGGGGTGCAGATACGCAGTATTTT.

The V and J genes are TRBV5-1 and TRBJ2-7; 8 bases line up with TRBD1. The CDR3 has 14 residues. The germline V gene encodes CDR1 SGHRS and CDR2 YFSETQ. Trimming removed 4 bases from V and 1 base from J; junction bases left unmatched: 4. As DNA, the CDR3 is TGCGCCAGCAGCCTACAGGGGGGATCCTACGAGCAGTACTTC. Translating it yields CASSLQGGSYEQYF.